The 2 T cell receptor beta chains presented below share a single source sample, sequenced in a study of T cells in Graves' hyperthyroidism and ophthalmopathy. Regions amplified from RNA transcripts were the TCR beta CDR3 regions. When the TCR CDR3 underwent first-round RT-PCR, the HTBI primer set was used. A single record per CDR3 protein comes from TCRdb applying MiXCR to the multiplex PCR reads. The profile shows under 400,000 distinct CDR3 sequences, about 15% of them singletons. Sequencing was done on a sample of blood. Receptors were obtained from an older woman with Graves' hyperthyroidism.

There are many counts of this clonotype. V is TRBV3-1 and J is TRBJ2-3; 10 positions agree with TRBD2. This CDR3 contains 15 residues. V was pared by 3 bases and J by 9 bases, with 9 bases of the junction left unmatched. Per germline, CDR1 LGHDT and CDR2 YNNKEL (reference sequence). The CDR3 nucleotides read TGTGCCAGCAGCCAGCTAGCGGGAGCGACAGGCACGCAGTATTTT. Protein sequence: CASSQLAGATGTQYF.

Many counts were recorded for this clonotype. CDR3 bases: TGTGCCAGCAGCTTGGACCCCAGGGAAGGGGAGACCCAGTACTTC. Translation: CASSLDPREGETQYF. The chain carries TRBV5-8 and TRBJ2-5; tentatively, D is TRBD1 (5 bases). V lost 0 bases and J lost 5, with 14 bases in between. There are 15 residues in the CDR3. CDR1 is SGHTS and CDR2 is YDEGEE in the germline V gene.